The sequence of this T cell receptor beta chain was determined in a study of response to subunit inactivated influenza vaccine. This clonotype was detected only a few times. Its antigen is undetermined. Whole-study findings and limits: New T cells are recruited in small numbers by each seasonal influenza vaccination, according to the authors' suggestion.

Using its own MiXCR run on the RT-PCR reads, TCRdb lists one record per CDR3 protein. This sample has roughly 570,000 distinct CDR3 sequences, with roughly 13% found just once. This material consisted of PBMCs from blood, taken roughly 48 days after vaccination. The receptor was isolated from a man aged 50 to 59 who received an inactivated influenza vaccine.

The CDR3 region is CASSQSHRGGRSPLHF. The CDR3 region has the DNA TGTGCCAGCAGCCAATCCCACAGGGGCGGTCGCTCACCCCTCCACTTT. The chain uses TRBV7-2 and TRBJ1-6; 7 positions agree with TRBD1. The V and J ends lost 5 bases and 10 bases, in that order; junction bases with no gene match: 14. Looked up from germline, CDR1 is SGHTA and CDR2 is FQGNSA. This CDR3 spans 16 amino acids.